This T cell receptor (beta chain) was captured in a study of cytomegalovirus exposure and HLA in healthy donors. 13 Jbeta primers and 60 Vbeta primers were used for the PCR. Here immunoSEQ multiplex PCR was the method, and the copy in TCRdb shows in-frame clones only, minus some. The sample gives hundreds of thousands of clones, 82% of which show up once; approximately 6% is in the top ten. Notes on this clone: Its antigen is not identified.

CDR1 and CDR2 (germline): MGHRA, YSYEKL. The length of the CDR3 is 18 residues. V lost 1 base, J lost 1 base, and 7 bases stayed unmatched. Study results and limitations: A later look showed TCR association rates differing by HLA locus, highest for DRB1 and lowest for HLA-C. Several of the most significant clusters appeared linked to common viral pathogens, based on a later analysis. Follow-up analysis later connected one missense variant in DCLRE1C with trimming of TCR beta V- and J-genes.

The receptor was derived from a man aged 35 to 55 in good health and CMV-seropositive. The V and J genes are TRBV4-1 and TRBJ2-6, with 7 bases fitting TRBD1. Sequences were obtained from PBMCs. CDR3 amino acids: CASSQVPPGGSGANVLTF. CDR3 nucleotides: TGCGCCAGCAGCCAAGTACCGCCAGGGGGATCTGGGGCCAACGTCCTGACTTTC.